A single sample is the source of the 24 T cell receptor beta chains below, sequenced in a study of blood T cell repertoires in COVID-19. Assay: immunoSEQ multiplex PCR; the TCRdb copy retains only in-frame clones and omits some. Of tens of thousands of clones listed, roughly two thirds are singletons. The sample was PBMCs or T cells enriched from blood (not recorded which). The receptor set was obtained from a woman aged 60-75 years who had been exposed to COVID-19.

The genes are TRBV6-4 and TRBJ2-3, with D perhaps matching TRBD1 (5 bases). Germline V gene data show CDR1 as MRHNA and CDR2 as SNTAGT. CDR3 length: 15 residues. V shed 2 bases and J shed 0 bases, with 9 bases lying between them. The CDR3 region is CASSDQGSSTDTQYF. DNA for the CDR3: TGTGCCAGCAGTGACCAGGGATCTAGCACAGATACGCAGTATTTT.

As DNA, the CDR3 is TGTGCCAGCAGTTTAGATTCTACCGGGGAGCTGTTTTTT. It translates to CASSLDSTGELFF. This chain links TRBV12-3 or TRBV12-4 with TRBJ2-2; D gene unclear. V was shortened by 1 base and J by 5 bases, with 5 bases between the two germline ends. This CDR3 comprises 13 residues.

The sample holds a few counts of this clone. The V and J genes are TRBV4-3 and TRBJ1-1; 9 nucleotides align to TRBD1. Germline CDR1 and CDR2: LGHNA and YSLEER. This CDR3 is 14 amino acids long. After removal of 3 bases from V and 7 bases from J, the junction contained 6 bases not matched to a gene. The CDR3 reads CASSQGTGRDEAFF. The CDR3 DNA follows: TGCGCCAGCAGCCAGGGGACAGGGAGGGATGAAGCTTTCTTT.

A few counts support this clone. The CDR3: CASSDSSASGGADEQFF. In DNA, the CDR3 is TGTGCCAGCAGTGACTCCTCGGCTAGCGGGGGGGCCGATGAGCAGTTCTTC. This sequence joins TRBV6-4 and TRBJ2-1; the match to TRBD2 covers 12 bases. The CDR3 is 17 residues long. CDR1 and CDR2 (germline): MRHNA, SNTAGT. Germline trimming cut 0 bases from V and 8 bases from J; bases unmatched to any gene: 8.

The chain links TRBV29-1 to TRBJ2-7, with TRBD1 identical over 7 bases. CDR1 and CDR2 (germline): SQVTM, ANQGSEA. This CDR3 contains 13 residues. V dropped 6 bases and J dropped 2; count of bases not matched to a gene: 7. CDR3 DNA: TGCAGCGTACCCGGGACAGCAACCTACGAGCAGTACTTC. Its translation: CSVPGTATYEQYF.

The DNA for the CDR3 is TGTGCCAGCACGACAGGGGGGATCGGAAACACCATATATTTT. Translating gives CASTTGGIGNTIYF. The chain combines TRBV6-1 with TRBJ1-3; 9 nucleotides match TRBD1. The germline CDR1 and CDR2 sequences are MNHNS and SASEGT. The junction had 5 bases not matched to a gene; V was cut back by 7 bases and J by 4 bases. The CDR3 is made up of 14 amino acids.

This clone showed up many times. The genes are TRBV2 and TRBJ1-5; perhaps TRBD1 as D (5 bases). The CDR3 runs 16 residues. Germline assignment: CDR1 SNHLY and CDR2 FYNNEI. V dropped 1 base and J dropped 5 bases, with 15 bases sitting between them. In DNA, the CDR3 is TGTGCCAGCAGTGAAGGATTAAGACAGATATATCAGCCCCAGCATTTT. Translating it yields CASSEGLRQIYQPQHF. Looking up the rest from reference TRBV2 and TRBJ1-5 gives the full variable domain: EPEVTQTPSHQVTQMGQEVILRCVPISNHLYFYWYRQILGQKVEFLVSFYNNEISEKSEIFDDQFSVERPDGSNFTLKIRSTKLEDSAMYFCASSEGLRQIYQPQHFGDGTRLSIL.

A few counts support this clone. The CDR3 reads CSVDRGNTEAFF. The CDR3 region has the DNA TGCAGCGTTGACAGGGGGAACACTGAAGCTTTCTTT. The chain recombines TRBV29-1 with TRBJ1-1; TRBD1 might be the D (6 bases). Germline assignment: CDR1 SQVTM and CDR2 ANQGSEA. The CDR3 loop spans 12 amino acids. Between the trimmed V and J ends, which lost 3 bases and 1 base, there was a span of 6 bases.

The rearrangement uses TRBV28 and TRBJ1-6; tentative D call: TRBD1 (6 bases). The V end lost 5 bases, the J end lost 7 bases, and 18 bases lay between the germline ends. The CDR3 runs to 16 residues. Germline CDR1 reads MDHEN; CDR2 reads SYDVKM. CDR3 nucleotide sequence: TGTGCCAGCAGTGGGCCGACGGGACACAGAAATTCACCCCTCCACTTT. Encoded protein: CASSGPTGHRNSPLHF.

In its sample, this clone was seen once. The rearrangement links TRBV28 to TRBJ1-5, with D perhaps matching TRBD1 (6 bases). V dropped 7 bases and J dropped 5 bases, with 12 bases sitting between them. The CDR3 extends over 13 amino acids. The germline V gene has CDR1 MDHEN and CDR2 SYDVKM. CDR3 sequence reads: CASTQGSYQPQHF. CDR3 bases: TGTGCCAGCACTCAGGGGTCGTATCAGCCCCAGCATTTT.

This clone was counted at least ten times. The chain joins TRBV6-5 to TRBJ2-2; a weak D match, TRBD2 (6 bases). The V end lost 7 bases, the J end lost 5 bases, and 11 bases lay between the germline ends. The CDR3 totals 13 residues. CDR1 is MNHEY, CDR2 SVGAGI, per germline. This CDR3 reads CASKLARTGELFF. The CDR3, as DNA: TGTGCCAGCAAACTAGCTCGGACCGGGGAGCTGTTTTTT.

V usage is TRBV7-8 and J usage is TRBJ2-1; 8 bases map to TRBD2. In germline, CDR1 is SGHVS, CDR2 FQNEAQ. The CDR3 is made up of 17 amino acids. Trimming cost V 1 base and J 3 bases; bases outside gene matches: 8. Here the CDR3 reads CASSLVNRGGVYNEQFF. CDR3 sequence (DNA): TGTGCCAGCAGCTTAGTTAATCGGGGGGGCGTCTACAATGAGCAGTTCTTC.

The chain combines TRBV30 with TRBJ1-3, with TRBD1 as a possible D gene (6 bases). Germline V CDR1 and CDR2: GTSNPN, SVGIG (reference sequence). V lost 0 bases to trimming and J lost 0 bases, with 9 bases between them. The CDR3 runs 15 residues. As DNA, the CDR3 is TGTGCCTGGAGTGTAGCAGGGGTCTCTGGAAACACCATATATTTT. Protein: CAWSVAGVSGNTIYF.

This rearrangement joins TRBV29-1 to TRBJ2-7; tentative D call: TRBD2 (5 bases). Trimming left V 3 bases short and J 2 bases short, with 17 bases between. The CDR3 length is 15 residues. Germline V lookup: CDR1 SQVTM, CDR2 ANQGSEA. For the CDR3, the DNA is TGCAGCGTTGACGGGGAGAGGGAAGGCCCCTACGAGCAGTACTTC. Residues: CSVDGEREGPYEQYF.

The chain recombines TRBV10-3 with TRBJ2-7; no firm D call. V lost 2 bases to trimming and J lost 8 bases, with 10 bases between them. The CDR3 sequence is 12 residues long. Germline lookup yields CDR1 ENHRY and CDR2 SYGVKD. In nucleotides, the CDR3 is TGTGCCATCAGTGAGAAGAGCTTAAAGCAGTACTTC. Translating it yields CAISEKSLKQYF.

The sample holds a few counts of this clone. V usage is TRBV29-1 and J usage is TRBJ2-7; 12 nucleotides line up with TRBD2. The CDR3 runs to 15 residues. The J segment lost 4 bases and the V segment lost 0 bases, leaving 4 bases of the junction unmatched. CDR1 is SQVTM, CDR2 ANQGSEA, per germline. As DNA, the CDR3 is TGCAGCGTTGAAGACGGGGGACTAGCGGGTTACGAGCAGTACTTC. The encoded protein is CSVEDGGLAGYEQYF.

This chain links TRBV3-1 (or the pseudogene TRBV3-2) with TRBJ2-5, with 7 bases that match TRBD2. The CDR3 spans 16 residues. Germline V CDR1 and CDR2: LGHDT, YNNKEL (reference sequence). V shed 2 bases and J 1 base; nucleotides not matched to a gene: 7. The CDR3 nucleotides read TGTGCCAGCAGCCAATCGGACGCGGGGGTCCAAGAGACCCAGTACTTC. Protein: CASSQSDAGVQETQYF.

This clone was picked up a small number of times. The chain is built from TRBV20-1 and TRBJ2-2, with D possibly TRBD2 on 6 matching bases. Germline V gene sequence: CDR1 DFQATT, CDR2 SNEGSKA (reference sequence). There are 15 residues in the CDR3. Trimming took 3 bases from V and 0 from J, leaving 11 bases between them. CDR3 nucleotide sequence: TGCAGTGCTAGTTGGGGCGGGGCGAACACCGGGGAGCTGTTTTTT. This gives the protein CSASWGGANTGELFF.

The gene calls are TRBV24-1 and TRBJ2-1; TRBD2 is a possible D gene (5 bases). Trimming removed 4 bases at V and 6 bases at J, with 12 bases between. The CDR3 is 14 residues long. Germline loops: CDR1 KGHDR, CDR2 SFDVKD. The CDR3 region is CATSDSSFSNEQFF. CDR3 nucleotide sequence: TGTGCCACCAGTGACTCTAGCTTTAGCAATGAGCAGTTCTTC.

DNA for the CDR3: TGTGCCAGCAGTCCGCCCAGGGCTAGCGGCACAGATACGCAGTATTTT. This encodes CASSPPRASGTDTQYF. This chain connects TRBV28 to TRBJ2-3, with D perhaps TRBD2 (6 bases). Trimming left V 5 bases short and J 1 base short, with 16 bases between. CDR3 length: 16 residues. Germline CDR1 is MDHEN and CDR2 is SYDVKM.

CDR3 protein: CASSSGTAYSNQPQHF. For the CDR3, the DNA is TGTGCCAGCAGCTCTGGGACAGCTTATAGCAATCAGCCCCAGCATTTT. This sequence joins TRBV6-2 or TRBV6-3 and TRBJ1-5; the match to TRBD1 covers 7 bases. Germline V CDR1 and CDR2: MNHEY, SVGEGT. This CDR3 region has 16 residues. V was pared by 6 bases and J by 0 bases, with 8 bases of the junction left unmatched.

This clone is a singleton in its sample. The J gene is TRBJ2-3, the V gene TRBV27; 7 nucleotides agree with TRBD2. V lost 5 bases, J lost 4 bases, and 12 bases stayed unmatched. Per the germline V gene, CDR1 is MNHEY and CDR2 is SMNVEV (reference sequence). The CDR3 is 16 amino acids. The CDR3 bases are TGTGCCAGCAGTACGCTTCGGGCGGGAGACCCAGATACGCAGTATTTT. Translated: CASSTLRAGDPDTQYF.

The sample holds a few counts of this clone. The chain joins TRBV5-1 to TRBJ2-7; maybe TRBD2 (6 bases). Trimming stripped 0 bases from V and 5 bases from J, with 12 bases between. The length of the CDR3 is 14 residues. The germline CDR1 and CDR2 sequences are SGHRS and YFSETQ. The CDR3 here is CASSLVAAGHEQYF. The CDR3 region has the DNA TGCGCCAGCAGCTTGGTAGCGGCAGGCCACGAGCAGTACTTC.

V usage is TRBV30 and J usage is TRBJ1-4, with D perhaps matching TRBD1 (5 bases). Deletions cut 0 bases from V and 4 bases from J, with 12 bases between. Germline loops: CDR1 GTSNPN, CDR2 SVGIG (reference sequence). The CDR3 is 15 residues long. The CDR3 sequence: CAWSVVGGLNEKLFF. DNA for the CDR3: TGTGCCTGGAGTGTGGTGGGGGGACTTAATGAAAAACTGTTTTTT.